This T cell receptor beta chain comes out of a study of blood T cell repertoires in COVID-19. This CDR3 region has 14 residues. The germline CDR1 and CDR2 sequences are MNHNS and SASEGT. V shed 1 base and J 4 bases; nucleotides not matched to a gene: 1. Clones were read by immunoSEQ multiplex PCR, and TCRdb kept only the in-frame ones, dropping some. The data hold 90,000 to 120,000 clones, with about 80% observed a single time. Material for sequencing was peripheral blood. The chain has TRBV6-1 and TRBJ2-3; 8 nucleotides agree with TRBD2. The origin of this receptor is a man between 65 and 85 years old with acute or convalescent COVID-19. CDR3: CASSEGSGADTQYF. The CDR3 region has the DNA TGTGCCAGCAGTGAAGGTAGCGGGGCAGATACGCAGTATTTT.